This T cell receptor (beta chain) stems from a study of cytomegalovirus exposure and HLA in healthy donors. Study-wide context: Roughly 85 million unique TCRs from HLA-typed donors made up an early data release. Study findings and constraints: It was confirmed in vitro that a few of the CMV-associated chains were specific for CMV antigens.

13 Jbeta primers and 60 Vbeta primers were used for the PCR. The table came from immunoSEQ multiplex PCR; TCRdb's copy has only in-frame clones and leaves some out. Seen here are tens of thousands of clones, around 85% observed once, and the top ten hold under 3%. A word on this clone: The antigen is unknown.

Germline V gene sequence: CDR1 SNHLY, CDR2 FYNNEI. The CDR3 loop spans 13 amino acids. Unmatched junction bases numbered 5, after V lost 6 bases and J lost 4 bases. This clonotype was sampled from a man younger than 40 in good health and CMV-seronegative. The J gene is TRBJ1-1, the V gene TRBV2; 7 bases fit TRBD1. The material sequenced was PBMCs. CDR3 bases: TGTGCCAGCAGACAGGGGATTGGCACTGAAGCTTTCTTT. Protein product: CASRQGIGTEAFF.